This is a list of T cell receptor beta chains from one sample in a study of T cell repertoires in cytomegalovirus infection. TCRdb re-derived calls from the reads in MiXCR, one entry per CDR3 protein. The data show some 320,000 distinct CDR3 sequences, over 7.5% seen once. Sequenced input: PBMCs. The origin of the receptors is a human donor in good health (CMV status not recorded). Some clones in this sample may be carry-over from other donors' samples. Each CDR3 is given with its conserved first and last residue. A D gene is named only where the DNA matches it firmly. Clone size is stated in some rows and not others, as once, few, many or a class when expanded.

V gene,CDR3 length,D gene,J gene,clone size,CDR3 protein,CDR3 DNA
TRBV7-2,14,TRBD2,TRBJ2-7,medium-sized,CASSAAVAGGEQYF,TGTGCCAGCAGCGCCGCCGTGGCGGGGGGTGAGCAGTACTTC
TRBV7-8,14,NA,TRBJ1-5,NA,CASSLLKSNQPQHF,TGTGCCAGCAGCTTATTGAAAAGCAATCAGCCCCAGCATTTT
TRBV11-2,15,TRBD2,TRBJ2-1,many,CASSQLAGGLNEQFF,TGTGCCAGCAGTCAACTAGCGGGAGGGCTCAATGAGCAGTTCTTC
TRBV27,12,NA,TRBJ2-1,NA,CASMGLGNEQFF,TGTGCCAGCATGGGGCTTGGTAATGAGCAGTTCTTC
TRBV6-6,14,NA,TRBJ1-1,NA,CASSYSNRAGKAFF,TGTGCCAGCAGTTACTCGAACAGGGCGGGGAAGGCTTTCTTT
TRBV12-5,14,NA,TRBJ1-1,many,CASGLVRENTEAFF,TGTGCTAGTGGTTTGGTTAGGGAGAACACTGAAGCTTTCTTT
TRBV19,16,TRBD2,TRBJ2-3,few,CASGFSGGGGTDTQYF,TGTGCCAGTGGGTTTAGCGGGGGGGGTGGCACAGATACGCAGTATTTT
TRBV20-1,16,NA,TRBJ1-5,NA,CSARVSVRKSNQPQHF,TGCAGTGCTAGAGTATCGGTCAGGAAATCCAATCAGCCCCAGCATTTT
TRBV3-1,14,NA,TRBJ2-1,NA,CASSQDSLAKKQFF,TGTGCCAGCAGCCAAGATTCCCTAGCGAAAAAGCAGTTCTTC
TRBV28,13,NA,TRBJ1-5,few,CASRATENQPQHF,TGTGCCAGCAGAGCCACCGAGAATCAGCCCCAGCATTTT
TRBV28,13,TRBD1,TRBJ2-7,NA,CASMTGSTYEQYF,TGTGCCAGCATGACAGGGTCCACCTACGAGCAGTACTTC
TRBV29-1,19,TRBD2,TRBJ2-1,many,CSVEEELAEASSSYNEQFF,TGCAGCGTTGAAGAGGAACTAGCGGAAGCCTCAAGCTCCTACAATGAGCAGTTCTTC
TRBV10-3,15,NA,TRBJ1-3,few,CAISDKAGSGNTIYF,TGTGCCATCAGTGATAAGGCGGGATCTGGAAACACCATATATTTT
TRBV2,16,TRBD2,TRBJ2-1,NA,CASSEMPSGSLNEQFF,TGTGCCAGCAGTGAAATGCCTAGCGGGAGTTTGAATGAGCAGTTCTTC
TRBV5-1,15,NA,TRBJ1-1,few,CASSPRIHANTEAFF,TGCGCCAGCAGCCCCCGTATACACGCGAACACTGAAGCTTTCTTT